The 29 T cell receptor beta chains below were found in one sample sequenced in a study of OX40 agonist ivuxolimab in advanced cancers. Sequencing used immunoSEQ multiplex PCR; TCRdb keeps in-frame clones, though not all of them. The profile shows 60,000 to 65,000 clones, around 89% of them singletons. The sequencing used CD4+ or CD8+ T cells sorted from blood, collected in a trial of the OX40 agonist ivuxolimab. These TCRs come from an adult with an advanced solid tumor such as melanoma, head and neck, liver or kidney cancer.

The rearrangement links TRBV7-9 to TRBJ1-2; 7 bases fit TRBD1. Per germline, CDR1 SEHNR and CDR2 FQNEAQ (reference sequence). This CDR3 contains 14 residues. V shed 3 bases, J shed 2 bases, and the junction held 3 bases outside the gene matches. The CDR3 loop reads CASSFRGLNYGYTF. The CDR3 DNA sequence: TGTGCCAGCAGCTTTAGGGGGCTGAACTATGGCTACACCTTC. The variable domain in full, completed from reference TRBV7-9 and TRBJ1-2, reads DTGVSQNPRHKITKRGQNVTFRCDPISEHNRLYWYRQTLGQGPEFLTYFQNEAQLEKSRLLSDRFSAERPKGSFSTLEIQRTEQGDSAMYLCASSFRGLNYGYTFGSGTRLTVV.

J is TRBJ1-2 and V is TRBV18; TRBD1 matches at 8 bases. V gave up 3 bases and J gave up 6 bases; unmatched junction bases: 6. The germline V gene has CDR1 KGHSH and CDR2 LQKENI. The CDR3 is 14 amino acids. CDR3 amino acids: CASSPIRGQDGYTF. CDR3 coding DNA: TGTGCCAGCTCACCGATCAGGGGGCAGGATGGCTACACCTTC.

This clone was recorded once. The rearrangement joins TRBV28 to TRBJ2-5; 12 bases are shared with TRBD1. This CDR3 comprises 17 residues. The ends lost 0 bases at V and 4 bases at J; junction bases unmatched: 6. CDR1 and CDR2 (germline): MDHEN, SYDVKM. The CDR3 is CASSLWSRDRGLETQYF. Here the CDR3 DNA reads TGTGCCAGCAGTTTATGGTCACGGGACAGGGGGCTAGAGACCCAGTACTTC. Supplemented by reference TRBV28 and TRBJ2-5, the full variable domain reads DVKVTQSSRYLVKRTGEKVFLECVQDMDHENMFWYRQDPGLGLRLIYFSYDVKMKEKGDIPEGYSVSREKKERFSLILESASTNQTSMYLCASSLWSRDRGLETQYFGPGTRLLVL.

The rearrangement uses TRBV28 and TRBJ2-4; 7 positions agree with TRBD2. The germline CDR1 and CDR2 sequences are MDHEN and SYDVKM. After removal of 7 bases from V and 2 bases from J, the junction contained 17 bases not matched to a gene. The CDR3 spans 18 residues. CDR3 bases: TGTGCCAGCACCACCCGTTGGGGACTACCGAATACCAAAAACATTCAGTACTTC. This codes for CASTTRWGLPNTKNIQYF.

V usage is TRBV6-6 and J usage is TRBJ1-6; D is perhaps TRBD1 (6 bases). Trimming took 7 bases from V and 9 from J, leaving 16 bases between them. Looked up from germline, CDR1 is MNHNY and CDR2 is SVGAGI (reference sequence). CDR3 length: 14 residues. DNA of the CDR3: TGTGCCAGCACCGAACAGGGTTTGGGTTCACCCCTCCACTTT. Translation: CASTEQGLGSPLHF.

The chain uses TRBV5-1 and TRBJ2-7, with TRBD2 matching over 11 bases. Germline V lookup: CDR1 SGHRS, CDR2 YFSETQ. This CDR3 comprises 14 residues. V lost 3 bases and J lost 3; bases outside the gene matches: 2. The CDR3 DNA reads TGCGCCAGCAGCTCGGGACTAGCGGACTACGAGCAGTACTTC. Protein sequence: CASSSGLADYEQYF. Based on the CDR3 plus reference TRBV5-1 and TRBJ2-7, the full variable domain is KAGVTQTPRYLIKTRGQQVTLSCSPISGHRSVSWYQQTPGQGLQFLFEYFSETQRNKGNFPGRFSGRQFSNSRSEMNVSTLELGDSALYLCASSSGLADYEQYFGPGTRLTVT.

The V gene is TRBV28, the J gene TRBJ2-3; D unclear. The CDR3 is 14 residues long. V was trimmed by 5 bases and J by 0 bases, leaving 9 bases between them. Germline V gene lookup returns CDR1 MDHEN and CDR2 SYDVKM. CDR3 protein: CASSVMDSTDTQYF. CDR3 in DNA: TGTGCCAGCAGTGTTATGGACAGCACAGATACGCAGTATTTT.

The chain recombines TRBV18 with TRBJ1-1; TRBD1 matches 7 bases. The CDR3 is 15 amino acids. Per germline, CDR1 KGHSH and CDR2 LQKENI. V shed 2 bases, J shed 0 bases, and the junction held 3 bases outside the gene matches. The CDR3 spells CASSPTTGVNTEAFF. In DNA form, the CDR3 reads TGTGCCAGCTCACCAACTACAGGGGTGAACACTGAAGCTTTCTTT.

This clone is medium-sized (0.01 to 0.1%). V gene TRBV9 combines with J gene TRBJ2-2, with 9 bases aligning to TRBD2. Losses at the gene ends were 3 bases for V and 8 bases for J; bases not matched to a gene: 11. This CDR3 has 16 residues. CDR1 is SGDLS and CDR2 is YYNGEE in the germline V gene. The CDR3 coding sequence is TGTGCCAGCAGCGCAATTTCGCGTAGCGGGGGTGGGGAGCTGTTTTTT. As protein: CASSAISRSGGGELFF.

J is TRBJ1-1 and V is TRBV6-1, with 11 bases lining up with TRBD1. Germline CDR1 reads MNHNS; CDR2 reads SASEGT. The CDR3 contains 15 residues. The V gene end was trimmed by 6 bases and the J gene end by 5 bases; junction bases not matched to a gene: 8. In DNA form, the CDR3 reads TGTGCCAGCAGAATCCGGGACAGGGGGGGTACTGAAGCTTTCTTT. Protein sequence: CASRIRDRGGTEAFF.

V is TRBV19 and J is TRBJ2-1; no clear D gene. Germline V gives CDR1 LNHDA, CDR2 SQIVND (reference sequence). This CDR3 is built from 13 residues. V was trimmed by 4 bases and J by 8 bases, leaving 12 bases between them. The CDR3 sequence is CASSRSLGDEQFF. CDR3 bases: TGTGCCAGTAGTAGGAGTCTTGGCGATGAGCAGTTCTTC.

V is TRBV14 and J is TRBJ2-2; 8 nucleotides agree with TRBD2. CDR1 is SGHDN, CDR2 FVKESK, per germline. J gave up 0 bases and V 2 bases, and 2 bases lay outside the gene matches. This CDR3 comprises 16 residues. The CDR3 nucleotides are TGTGCCAGCAGCCAAACCGGGAGGGCGAACACCGGGGAGCTGTTTTTT. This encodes CASSQTGRANTGELFF.

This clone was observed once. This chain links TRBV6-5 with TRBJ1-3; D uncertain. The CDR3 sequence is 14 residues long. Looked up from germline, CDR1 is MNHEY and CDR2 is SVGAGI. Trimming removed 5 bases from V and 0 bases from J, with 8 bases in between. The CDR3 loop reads CASSRSPSGNTIYF. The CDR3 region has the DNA TGTGCCAGCAGTCGAAGTCCCTCTGGAAACACCATATATTTT.

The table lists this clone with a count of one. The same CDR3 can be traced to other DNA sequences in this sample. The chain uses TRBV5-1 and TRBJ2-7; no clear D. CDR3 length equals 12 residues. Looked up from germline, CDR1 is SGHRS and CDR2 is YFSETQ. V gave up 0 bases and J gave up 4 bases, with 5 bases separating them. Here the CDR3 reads CASSLEGYEQYF. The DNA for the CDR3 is TGCGCCAGCAGCTTGGAAGGGTACGAGCAGTACTTC.

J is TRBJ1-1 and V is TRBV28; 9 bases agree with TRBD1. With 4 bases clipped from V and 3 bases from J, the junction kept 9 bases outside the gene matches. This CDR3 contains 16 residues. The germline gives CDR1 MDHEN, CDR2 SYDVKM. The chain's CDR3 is CASSSPGQGLYTEAFF. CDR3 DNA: TGTGCCAGCAGTTCCCCAGGACAGGGGCTTTACACTGAAGCTTTCTTT.

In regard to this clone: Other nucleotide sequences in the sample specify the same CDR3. CDR3 amino acids: CASSLVVQETQYF. CDR3 DNA sequence: TGCGCCAGCAGCTTGGTCGTCCAAGAGACCCAGTACTTC. The chain carries TRBV5-1 and TRBJ2-5; D is undetermined. Trimming stripped 0 bases from V and 1 base from J, with 4 bases between. CDR1 SGHRS and CDR2 YFSETQ come from the germline V gene. There are 13 residues in the CDR3.

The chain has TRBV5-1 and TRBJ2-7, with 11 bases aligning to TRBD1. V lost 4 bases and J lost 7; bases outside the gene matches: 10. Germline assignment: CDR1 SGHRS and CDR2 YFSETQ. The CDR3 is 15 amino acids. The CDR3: CASSKDRGLLREQYF. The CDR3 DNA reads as TGCGCCAGCAGCAAGGACAGGGGGCTCCTTCGGGAGCAGTACTTC.

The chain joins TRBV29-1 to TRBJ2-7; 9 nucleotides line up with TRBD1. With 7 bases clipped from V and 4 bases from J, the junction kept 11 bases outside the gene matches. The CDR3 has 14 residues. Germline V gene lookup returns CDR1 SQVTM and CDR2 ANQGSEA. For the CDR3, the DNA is TGCAGCGCTCTTCGAGCGGACAGGGGTTACGAGCAGTACTTC. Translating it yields CSALRADRGYEQYF.

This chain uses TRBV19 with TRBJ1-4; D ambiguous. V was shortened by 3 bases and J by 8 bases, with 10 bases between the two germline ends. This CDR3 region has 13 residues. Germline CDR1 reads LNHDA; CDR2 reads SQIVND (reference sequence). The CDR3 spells CASSINDGEKLFF. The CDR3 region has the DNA TGTGCCAGTAGTATTAACGACGGAGAAAAACTGTTTTTT.

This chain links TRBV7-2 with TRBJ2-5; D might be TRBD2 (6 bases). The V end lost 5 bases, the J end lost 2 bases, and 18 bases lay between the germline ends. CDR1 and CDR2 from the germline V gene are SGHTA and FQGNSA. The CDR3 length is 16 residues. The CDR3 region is CASSLTRSMWQETQYF. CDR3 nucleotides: TGTGCCAGCAGCCTGACTAGATCCATGTGGCAAGAGACCCAGTACTTC.

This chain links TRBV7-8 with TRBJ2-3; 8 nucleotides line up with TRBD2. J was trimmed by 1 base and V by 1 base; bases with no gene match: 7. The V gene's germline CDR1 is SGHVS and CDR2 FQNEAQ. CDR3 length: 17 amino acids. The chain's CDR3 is CASSLGVAGPGTDTQYF. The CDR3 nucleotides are TGTGCCAGCAGCTTAGGGGTAGCGGGGCCTGGCACAGATACGCAGTATTTT.

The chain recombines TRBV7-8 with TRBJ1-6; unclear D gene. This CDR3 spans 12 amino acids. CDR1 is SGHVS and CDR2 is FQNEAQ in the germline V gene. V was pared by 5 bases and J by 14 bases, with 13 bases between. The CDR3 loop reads CASSDVWDTLHF. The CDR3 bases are TGTGCCAGCAGCGACGTGTGGGATACCCTCCACTTT.

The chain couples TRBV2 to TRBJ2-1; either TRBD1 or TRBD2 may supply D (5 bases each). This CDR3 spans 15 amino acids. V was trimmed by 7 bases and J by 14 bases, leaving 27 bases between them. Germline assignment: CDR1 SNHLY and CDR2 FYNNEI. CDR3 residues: CASIRPTGTAEGKFF. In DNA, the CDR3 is TGTGCCAGCATACGACCGACTGGGACCGCCGAAGGGAAGTTCTTC.

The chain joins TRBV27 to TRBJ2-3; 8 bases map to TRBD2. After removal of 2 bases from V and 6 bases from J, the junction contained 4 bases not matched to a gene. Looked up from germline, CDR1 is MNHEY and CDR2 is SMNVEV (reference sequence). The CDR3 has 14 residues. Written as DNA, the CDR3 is TGTGCCAGCAGTTTACTCGGGGGGGAGGATACGCAGTATTTT. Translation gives CASSLLGGEDTQYF.

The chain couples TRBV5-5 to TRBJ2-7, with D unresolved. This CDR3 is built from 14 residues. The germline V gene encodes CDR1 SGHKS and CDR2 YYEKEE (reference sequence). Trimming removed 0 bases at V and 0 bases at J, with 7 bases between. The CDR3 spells CASSLETVSYEQYF. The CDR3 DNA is TGTGCCAGCAGCTTGGAGACGGTCTCCTACGAGCAGTACTTC.

The CDR3 coding sequence is TGTGCCAGCAGCTTCGCACAGATCCAAGAGACCCAGTACTTC. Translation gives CASSFAQIQETQYF. The rearrangement uses TRBV7-2 and TRBJ2-5; D gene uncertain. This CDR3 is 14 amino acids long. Germline values: CDR1 SGHTA, CDR2 FQGNSA. Deletions cut 3 bases from V and 1 base from J, with 9 bases between.

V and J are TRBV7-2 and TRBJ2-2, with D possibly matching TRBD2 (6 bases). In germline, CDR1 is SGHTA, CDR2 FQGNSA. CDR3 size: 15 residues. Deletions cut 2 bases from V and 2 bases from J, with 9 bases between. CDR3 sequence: CASSLQGGNTGELFF. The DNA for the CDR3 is TGTGCCAGCAGCTTACAGGGAGGAAACACCGGGGAGCTGTTTTTT.

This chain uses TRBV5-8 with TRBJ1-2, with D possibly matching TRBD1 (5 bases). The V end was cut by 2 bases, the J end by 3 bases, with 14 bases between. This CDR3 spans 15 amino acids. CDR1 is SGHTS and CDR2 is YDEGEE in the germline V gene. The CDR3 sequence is CASSFPGRPDYGYTF. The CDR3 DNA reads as TGTGCCAGCAGCTTCCCGGGACGGCCCGACTATGGCTACACCTTC.

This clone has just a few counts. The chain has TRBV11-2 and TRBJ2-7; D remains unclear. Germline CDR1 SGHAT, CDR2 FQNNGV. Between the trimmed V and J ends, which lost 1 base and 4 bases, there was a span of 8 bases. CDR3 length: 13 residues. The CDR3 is CASSLGPGYEQYF. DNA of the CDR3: TGTGCCAGCAGCTTAGGGCCAGGATACGAGCAGTACTTC. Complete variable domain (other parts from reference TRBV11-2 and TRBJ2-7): EAGVAQSPRYKIIEKRQSVAFWCNPISGHATLYWYQQILGQGPKLLIQFQNNGVVDDSQLPKDRFSAERLKGVDSTLKIQPAKLEDSAVYLCASSLGPGYEQYFGPGTRLTVT.